Listed here is a single T cell receptor beta chain. Described time point: cycle 4 day 1 (C4D1), after six to seven weeks of nivolumab. Relapses following autologous stem cell transplantation were seen in all patients, with brentuximab vedotin exposure varying. Investigators obtained CD8+ T cells from thawed PBMCs by magnetic negative selection. Complete response, partial response or progressive disease were the best responses. This record comes from a study of PD-1 blockade in classical Hodgkin lymphoma. Profiled with immunoSEQ multiplex PCR; TCRdb holds only in-frame clones, not every one. The sample carries approximately 6,400 clones, 73% recorded once. The CDR3 covers 15 residues. Unmatched junction bases numbered 0, after V lost 1 base and J lost 4 bases. In germline, CDR1 is MNHNY, CDR2 SVGAGI (reference sequence).

The chain couples TRBV6-6 to TRBJ2-2, with TRBD1 matching over 10 bases. The sample consisted of CD8+ T cells from blood, taken before the fourth cycle of nivolumab. The clonotype originates from a human donor with classical Hodgkin lymphoma. CDR3 nucleotide sequence: TGTGCCAGCAGTTACTGGACAGGGGGCACCGGGGAGCTGTTTTTT. Its translation is CASSYWTGGTGELFF.